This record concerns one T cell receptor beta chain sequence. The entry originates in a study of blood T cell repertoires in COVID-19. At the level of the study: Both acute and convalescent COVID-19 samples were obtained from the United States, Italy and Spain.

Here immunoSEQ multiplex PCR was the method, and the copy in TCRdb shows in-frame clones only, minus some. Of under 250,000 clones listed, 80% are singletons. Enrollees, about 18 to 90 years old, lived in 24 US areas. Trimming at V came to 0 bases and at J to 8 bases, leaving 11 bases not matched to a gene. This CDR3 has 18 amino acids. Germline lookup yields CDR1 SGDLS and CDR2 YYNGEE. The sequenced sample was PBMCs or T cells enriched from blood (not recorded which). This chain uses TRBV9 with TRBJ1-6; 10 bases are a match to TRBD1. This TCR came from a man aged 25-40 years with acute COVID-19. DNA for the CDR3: TGTGCCAGCAGCGTAGGCCACAACCAGGGGACAGGGGATTCACCCCTCCACTTT. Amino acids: CASSVGHNQGTGDSPLHF.